One sample yielded the 14 T cell receptor beta chains listed below, sequenced in a study of blood T cell repertoires in COVID-19. Clones were read by immunoSEQ multiplex PCR, and TCRdb kept only the in-frame ones, dropping some. The table records nearly 55,000 clones, around 84% of them present only once. The sequenced material came from peripheral blood. The receptor source for this set is a man aged 65 to 79 with active COVID-19.

The chain employs TRBV9 and TRBJ2-2; D is perhaps TRBD2 (5 bases). Germline V gives CDR1 SGDLS, CDR2 YYNGEE. The germline V and J ends were trimmed by 4 bases and 6 bases, with 16 bases remaining between them. The CDR3 totals 15 residues. This CDR3 is CASSFGILKAGELFF. CDR3 in DNA: TGTGCCAGCAGCTTCGGGATCTTGAAGGCCGGGGAGCTGTTTTTT.

The V call is TRBV6-1, the J call TRBJ2-7; weak D call: TRBD2 (6 bases). Trimming pared 3 bases from V and 4 bases from J, leaving 10 bases between. CDR1 is MNHNS, CDR2 SASEGT, per germline. The CDR3 has 13 residues. CDR3 loop: CASSEAGRYEQYF. CDR3 sequence (DNA): TGTGCCAGCAGTGAGGCAGGGAGGTACGAGCAGTACTTC.

The rearrangement links TRBV7-8 to TRBJ1-3, with 9 positions matching TRBD1. Germline V gene lookup returns CDR1 SGHVS and CDR2 FQNEAQ. The CDR3 covers 17 residues. Losses at the gene ends were 4 bases for V and 0 bases for J; bases not matched to a gene: 7. Here the CDR3 reads CASSSPGQGISGNTIYF. DNA of the CDR3: TGTGCCAGCAGCTCTCCGGGACAGGGCATCTCTGGAAACACCATATATTTT.

This clone appeared a single time. The rearrangement joins TRBV11-2 to TRBJ2-3, with 7 bases that match TRBD1. Germline-derived CDR1 and CDR2 are SGHAT and FQNNGV. V was clipped by 5 bases and J by 5 bases; unmatched bases: 7. The CDR3 has 14 amino acids. The CDR3 protein is CASSVGTGEDTQYF. The CDR3 region has the DNA TGTGCCAGCAGCGTGGGAACAGGGGAAGATACGCAGTATTTT.

The chain carries TRBV5-4 and TRBJ1-2; D is undetermined. CDR1 and CDR2 (germline): SGHNT, YYREEE (reference sequence). The V gene lost 0 bases and the J gene lost 0 bases, with 9 bases spanning the gap. The CDR3 has 15 residues. The CDR3 loop reads CASSLESAANYGYTF. The CDR3 DNA reads as TGTGCCAGCAGCTTGGAAAGTGCAGCTAACTATGGCTACACCTTC. Together with reference TRBV5-4 and TRBJ1-2, the CDR3 gives the full variable domain: ETGVTQSPTHLIKTRGQQVTLRCSSQSGHNTVSWYQQALGQGPQFIFQYYREEENGRGNFPPRFSGLQFPNYSSELNVNALELDDSALYLCASSLESAANYGYTFGSGTRLTVV.

The chain has TRBV7-6 and TRBJ2-7, with TRBD2 matching over 14 bases. J lost 5 bases, V lost 5 bases, and 8 bases had no gene match. CDR3 length: 16 amino acids. Germline V CDR1 and CDR2: SGHVS, FNYEAQ. CDR3 amino acids: CASSPRTSGGPDEQYF. CDR3 sequence (DNA): TGTGCCAGCAGCCCCCGGACTAGCGGGGGGCCCGACGAGCAGTACTTC.

The rearrangement joins TRBV15 to TRBJ1-6; 8 bases agree with TRBD1. V lost 1 base to trimming and J lost 7 bases; unmatched junction nucleotides: 9. CDR1 LNHNV and CDR2 YYDKDF come from the germline V gene (reference sequence). The CDR3 is made up of 17 amino acids. The CDR3 loop reads CATSRGGQGAKNSPLHF. For the CDR3, the DNA is TGTGCCACCAGCAGAGGGGGGCAGGGGGCTAAAAATTCACCCCTCCACTTT.

This chain joins TRBV5-4 and TRBJ2-3; TRBD1 might be the D (6 bases). Trimming removed 5 bases from V and 0 bases from J, with 10 bases in between. CDR3 length: 14 residues. CDR1 and CDR2 from the germline V gene are SGHNT and YYREEE (reference sequence). The CDR3 loop reads CASRPTGSTDTQYF. CDR3 DNA sequence: TGTGCCAGCAGACCAACAGGGAGCACAGATACGCAGTATTTT.

The rearrangement links TRBV5-1 to TRBJ1-3, with a possible D match to TRBD1 (6 bases). The length of the CDR3 is 15 residues. Looked up from germline, CDR1 is SGHRS and CDR2 is YFSETQ. The V end lost 0 bases, the J end lost 2 bases, and 9 bases lay between the germline ends. DNA for the CDR3: TGCGCCAGCAGCTTGGAAGGGGGAACTGGAAACACCATATATTTT. Amino acids: CASSLEGGTGNTIYF.

The CDR3 DNA reads TGTGCCAGCAGCTTATCCACCGGGACAGGGGGTTTCGCTGAAGCTTTCTTT. Translated: CASSLSTGTGGFAEAFF. The V gene is TRBV7-2, the J gene TRBJ1-1; 11 bases are shared with TRBD1. The CDR3 runs to 17 residues. V was pared by 2 bases and J by 6 bases, with 11 bases of the junction left unmatched. Germline V gene data show CDR1 as SGHTA and CDR2 as FQGNSA. The full variable domain, rest sourced from reference TRBV7-2 and TRBJ1-1, is GAGVSQSPSNKVTEKGKDVELRCDPISGHTALYWYRQSLGQGLEFLIYFQGNSAPDKSGLPSDRFSAERTGGSVSTLTIQRTQQEDSAVYLCASSLSTGTGGFAEAFFGQGTRLTVV.

V and J are TRBV5-6 and TRBJ1-4; D is unresolved. V was pared by 4 bases and J by 4 bases, with 17 bases between. The CDR3 spans 16 residues. The germline V gene encodes CDR1 SGHDT and CDR2 YYEEEE. The CDR3 region has the DNA TGTGCCAGCAGCCCAAAAACAGACGGCTATAATGAAAAACTGTTTTTT. The encoded protein is CASSPKTDGYNEKLFF.

The chain is built from TRBV7-2 and TRBJ1-2; 8 bases map to TRBD1. This CDR3 contains 13 residues. Germline CDR1 SGHTA, CDR2 FQGNSA. J was trimmed by 8 bases and V by 5 bases; bases with no gene match: 7. The CDR3 spells CASSPGQVEGYTF. Written as DNA, the CDR3 is TGTGCCAGCAGCCCGGGACAGGTTGAAGGCTACACCTTC. The variable domain in full, completed from reference TRBV7-2 and TRBJ1-2, reads GAGVSQSPSNKVTEKGKDVELRCDPISGHTALYWYRQSLGQGLEFLIYFQGNSAPDKSGLPSDRFSAERTGGSVSTLTIQRTQQEDSAVYLCASSPGQVEGYTFGSGTRLTVV.

The J gene is TRBJ2-5, the V gene TRBV5-1, with 8 bases aligning to TRBD1. V lost 0 bases and J lost 9; bases outside the gene matches: 4. The CDR3 runs to 13 residues. The germline V gene encodes CDR1 SGHRS and CDR2 YFSETQ. CDR3 coding DNA: TGCGCCAGCAGCTTGGGCCAGGGGGCGGCCCAGTACTTC. It codes for CASSLGQGAAQYF. The whole variable domain, filled in from reference TRBV5-1 and TRBJ2-5, reads KAGVTQTPRYLIKTRGQQVTLSCSPISGHRSVSWYQQTPGQGLQFLFEYFSETQRNKGNFPGRFSGRQFSNSRSEMNVSTLELGDSALYLCASSLGQGAAQYFGPGTRLLVL.

The rearrangement uses TRBV24-1 and TRBJ2-5; 10 bases agree with TRBD2. V dropped 4 bases and J dropped 5; count of bases not matched to a gene: 9. This CDR3 is built from 16 residues. In germline, CDR1 is KGHDR, CDR2 SFDVKD. The CDR3 sequence: CATSDPQRGGLETQYF. DNA for the CDR3: TGTGCCACCAGTGACCCACAGCGGGGGGGCTTGGAGACCCAGTACTTC.